These T cell receptor beta chains were read from a single sample in a study of T cells after yellow fever vaccination. TCRdb reprocessed the 5' RACE reads with MiXCR, giving one entry per CDR3 protein. The sample includes 300,000 or so distinct CDR3 sequences, 3.5% to 4.5% of them seen just once. The sample in question was PBMCs, obtained 5 days after the yellow fever booster vaccination. The receptors originated from a man aged 18 to 30 who received the YFV17D yellow fever vaccine. Each CDR3 is given with its conserved first and last residue. The D gene is left open where the match is weak. Only part of the rows carry a size: once, few, many, or a class if the clone is expanded.

d_call j_call v_call clone_size cdr3_nt cdr3_aa
TRBD1 TRBJ1-5 TRBV19 few TGTGCCAGTAGTACCTTGGACAGGGGGGATCAGCCCCAGCATTTT CASSTLDRGDQPQHF
TRBD1 TRBJ2-3 TRBV27 few TGTGCCAGCAGTTTAATGACAGGGAGCACAGATACGCAGTATTTT CASSLMTGSTDTQYF
. TRBJ2-3 TRBV6-4 many TGTGCCAGCAGTGACGAGGGGGGGGCCGCAGATACGCAGTATTTT CASSDEGGAADTQYF
. TRBJ1-6 TRBV7-2 many TGTGCCAGCAGCATTTCAGGGGCCACGAGCTCTTATTCACCCCTCCACTTT CASSISGATSSYSPLHF
. TRBJ2-5 TRBV24-1 few TGTGCCACCAGTGATCCCCCACTAGTGGGGTTGGAGACCCAGTACTTC CATSDPPLVGLETQYF
TRBD1 TRBJ2-5 TRBV7-9 . TGTGCCAGCAGCATACAGGGGGGAGAGACCCAGTACTTC CASSIQGGETQYF
. TRBJ2-5 TRBV20-1 few TGCAGTGCCCCGGGGCTAGCAGAGACCCAGTACTTC CSAPGLAETQYF
. TRBJ2-7 TRBV6-2/TRBV6-3 few TGTGCCAGCAGTTACAAGAGGGCCTACGAGCAGTACTTC CASSYKRAYEQYF
. TRBJ1-1 TRBV5-1 many TGCGCCAGCAGCACGGACTCGTGGGGGATAATGACTGAAGCTTTCTTT CASSTDSWGIMTEAFF
TRBD1 TRBJ1-5 TRBV6-2/TRBV6-3 once TGTGCCAGCAGACAGGGGGCATATCAGCCCCAGCATTTT CASRQGAYQPQHF
TRBD1 TRBJ1-4 TRBV27 few TGTGCCAGCAGACAGACAGGGCCTAATGAAAAACTGTTTTTT CASRQTGPNEKLFF
. TRBJ1-4 TRBV12-3/TRBV12-4 many TGTGCCAGCAGGGTGTCAACTAATGAAAAACTGTTTTTT CASRVSTNEKLFF
. TRBJ2-2 TRBV5-1 many TGCGCCAGCGGACAGGGAAGGGGGGGTTTGAACACCGGGGAGCTGTTTTTT CASGQGRGGLNTGELFF
. TRBJ2-3 TRBV11-3 . TGTGCCAGCAGTTTTACAGGGAGTTTGCCAGATACGCAGTATTTT CASSFTGSLPDTQYF
. TRBJ1-2 TRBV5-6 . TGTGCCAGCAGCTTGGAACAGGACTATGGCTACACCTTC CASSLEQDYGYTF
TRBD2 TRBJ2-1 TRBV5-1 many TGCGCCAGCAGCTTGGCCAGCGGGGGGGAGAATGAGCAGTTCTTC CASSLASGGENEQFF
. TRBJ2-2 TRBV6-5 . TGTGCCAGCACGAGCTCGACAGGGAACACCGGGGAGCTGTTTTTT CASTSSTGNTGELFF
. TRBJ2-2 TRBV30 few TGTGCCCGGACACTCGGGGGCTACACCGGGGAGCTGTTTTTT CARTLGGYTGELFF
. TRBJ2-7 TRBV12-5 many TGTGCTAGTGGTTTTAGGTTGGACGAGCAGTACTTC CASGFRLDEQYF
. TRBJ2-3 TRBV12-3/TRBV12-4 . TGTGCCAGCAAAGTAAGCACAGATACGCAGTATTTT CASKVSTDTQYF
TRBD2 TRBJ2-7 TRBV6-5 . TGTGCCAGCAGTAACCCAGCGGGGGGGACCTACGAGCAGTACTTC CASSNPAGGTYEQYF
. TRBJ1-1 TRBV7-2 many TGTGCCAGCAGCTTCCTAAGGGGGACTGAAGCTTTCTTT CASSFLRGTEAFF
TRBD1 TRBJ2-1 TRBV5-1 . TGCGCCAGCAGCTTGGGGACAGGGCCCAATGAGCAGTTCTTC CASSLGTGPNEQFF
TRBD2 TRBJ2-4 TRBV7-9 many TGTGCCAGCAGCTTCGGGGGGGCGGACATTCAGTACTTC CASSFGGADIQYF
TRBD1 TRBJ2-2 TRBV7-9 few TGTGCCAGCAGCTACGGGACAGGGGTCACCGGGGAGCTGTTTTTT CASSYGTGVTGELFF
. TRBJ2-3 TRBV4-1 few TGCGCCAGCAGCCAAGTGAGGGGCCGCACAGATACGCAGTATTTT CASSQVRGRTDTQYF
TRBD2 TRBJ2-3 TRBV3-1 few TGTGCCAGCAGCAGCGGGGGGGCCTGGGGAAATACGCAGTATTTT CASSSGGAWGNTQYF
. TRBJ2-2 TRBV27 many TGTGCCAGCAGTCTTGGGTACACCGGGGAGCTGTTTTTT CASSLGYTGELFF
. TRBJ2-1 TRBV4-3 . TGCGCCAGCAGCCAAGAGAACGGGTTAAGCTCCTACAATGAGCAGTTCTTC CASSQENGLSSYNEQFF
. TRBJ1-1 TRBV20-1 . TGCAGTGCTCACAAGGAACTGGAAGCTTTCTTT CSAHKELEAFF
. TRBJ1-2 TRBV7-2 . TGTGCCAGCAGCTTGTCAGGGGAATCCCCTGGCTACACCTTC CASSLSGESPGYTF
. TRBJ2-1 TRBV5-5 many TGTGCCAGCAGCCATCACGGTGGTGAGCAGTTCTTC CASSHHGGEQFF
TRBD2 TRBJ2-3 TRBV7-9 many TGTGCCAGCAGCCCCCAGCGGGGGGGCCGAACAGATACGCAGTATTTT CASSPQRGGRTDTQYF
TRBD2 TRBJ2-4 TRBV5-4 few TGTGCCAGCAGCTTCAGCGGGGGGGCGGCCAAAAACATTCAGTACTTC CASSFSGGAAKNIQYF
. TRBJ2-1 TRBV7-9 few TGTGCCAGCAGCTTAGCCCCGGGACCTTACAATGAGCAGTTCTTC CASSLAPGPYNEQFF
. TRBJ2-3 TRBV7-9 . TGTGCCAGCAGCTTTGGCCAGTACACAGATACGCAGTATTTT CASSFGQYTDTQYF
. TRBJ1-2 TRBV11-2 few TGTGCCAGCAGCTTAGTCAGGTTCTATGGCTACACCTTC CASSLVRFYGYTF
TRBD2 TRBJ2-3 TRBV6-5 few TGTGCCAGCAGTGGACTAGCGGGGGACACAGATACGCAGTATTTT CASSGLAGDTDTQYF
. TRBJ1-1 TRBV30 . TGTGCCTGGATCGAATCCTTAAACACTGAAGCTTTCTTT CAWIESLNTEAFF
TRBD1 TRBJ2-3 TRBV25-1 . TGTGCCAGCAGCCGGGACAGGGCGCCAGATACGCAGTATTTT CASSRDRAPDTQYF
. TRBJ1-3 TRBV9 few TGTGCCAGCAGCCCCCCTCCCTACAGCCGCTCTGGAAACACCATATATTTT CASSPPPYSRSGNTIYF
. TRBJ1-2 TRBV7-2 many TGTGCCAGCAGCTTAGGAGCGCCTAACTATGGCTACACCTTC CASSLGAPNYGYTF
TRBD1 TRBJ2-3 TRBV6-4 . TGTGCCAGCTCCAGGGGGTCGTTCACAGATACGCAGTATTTT CASSRGSFTDTQYF
. TRBJ2-2 TRBV4-3 . TGCGCCAGCAGCCAAGGAAAAGGGGCCCCTCGGGGTGTCGGGGAGCTGTTTTTT CASSQGKGAPRGVGELFF
TRBD2 TRBJ2-2 TRBV6-2/TRBV6-3 few TGTGCCATTCAGCGGGGGGGCAACACCGGGGAGCTGTTTTTT CAIQRGGNTGELFF
TRBD2 TRBJ2-1 TRBV30 . TGTGCCTGGAGTCCCGGACTAGCTAATGAGCAGTTCTTC CAWSPGLANEQFF
. TRBJ1-1 TRBV29-1 few TGCAGCGTTGAGGGGGGGGCGGCTGAAGCTTTCTTT CSVEGGAAEAFF
. TRBJ1-6 TRBV6-1 . TGTGCCAGCAGTGAATGGGGCGGTGTATTTTATAATTCACCCCTCCACTTT CASSEWGGVFYNSPLHF
. TRBJ1-4 TRBV4-1 many TGCGCCAGCAGCCAAGATCCAGGGCGCACTAATGAAAAACTGTTTTTT CASSQDPGRTNEKLFF
. TRBJ2-4 TRBV7-8 few TGTGCCAGCAGCTCCCCACGGACAGAGACCAGGGAAAACATTCAGTACTTC CASSSPRTETRENIQYF
TRBD1 TRBJ2-2 TRBV12-3/TRBV12-4 . TGTGCCAGCAGTAGGGGACAGGGGAGGACCGGGGAGCTGTTTTTT CASSRGQGRTGELFF
. TRBJ1-5 TRBV4-1 few TGCGCCAGCAGCCAGCGAACAGGGATCAATCAGCCCCAGCATTTT CASSQRTGINQPQHF
. TRBJ1-2 TRBV29-1 few TGCAGCGTTGAGGTTGCGGGTGGCTACACCTTC CSVEVAGGYTF
. TRBJ2-5 TRBV12-3/TRBV12-4 few TGTGCCAGCAGTCTCCTCCTAGGGATCCAAGAGACCCAGTACTTC CASSLLLGIQETQYF